This TCR beta chain was recorded in a study of T cell responses to AZD1222 COVID-19 vaccine. Clones were read by immunoSEQ multiplex PCR, and TCRdb kept only the in-frame ones, dropping some. The data hold some 82,000 clones, with approximately 90% observed a single time. V lost 6 bases, J lost 6 bases, and 8 bases stayed unmatched. The CDR3 runs 14 residues. Per the germline V gene, CDR1 is SGHTA and CDR2 is FQGNSA. V is TRBV7-2 and J is TRBJ2-3; 8 nucleotides agree with TRBD2. This receptor was taken from an adult in good health. The sequenced sample was peripheral blood, obtained on day 0 of AZD1222 vaccination. The CDR3 DNA reads as TGTGCCAGCAGTTCCGGGACTAGTGCCGATACGCAGTATTTT. Protein product: CASSSGTSADTQYF.